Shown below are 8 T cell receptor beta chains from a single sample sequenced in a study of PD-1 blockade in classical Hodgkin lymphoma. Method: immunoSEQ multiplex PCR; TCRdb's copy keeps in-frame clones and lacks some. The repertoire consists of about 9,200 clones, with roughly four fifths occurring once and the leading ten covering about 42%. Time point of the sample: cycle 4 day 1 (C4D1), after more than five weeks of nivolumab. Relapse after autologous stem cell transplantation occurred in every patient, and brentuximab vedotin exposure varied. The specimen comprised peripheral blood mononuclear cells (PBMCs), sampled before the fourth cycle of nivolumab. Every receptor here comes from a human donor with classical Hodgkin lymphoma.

CDR3 loop: CASGERGGRRRAKNIQYF. The CDR3 nucleotides are TGTGCCAGCGGGGAGCGGGGGGGCCGGAGGAGGGCCAAAAACATTCAGTACTTC. The chain links TRBV2 to TRBJ2-4, with TRBD2 matching 10 bases. The germline CDR1 and CDR2 sequences are SNHLY and FYNNEI. V lost 8 bases, J lost 1 base, and 14 bases stayed unmatched. CDR3 length: 18 residues.

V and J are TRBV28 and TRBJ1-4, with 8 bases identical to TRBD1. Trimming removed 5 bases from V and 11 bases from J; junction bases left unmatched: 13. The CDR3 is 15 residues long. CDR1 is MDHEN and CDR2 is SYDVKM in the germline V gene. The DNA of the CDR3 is TGTGCCAGCAGTCCACCATTGACAGGGGAAGGGAAACTGTTTTTT. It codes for CASSPPLTGEGKLFF.

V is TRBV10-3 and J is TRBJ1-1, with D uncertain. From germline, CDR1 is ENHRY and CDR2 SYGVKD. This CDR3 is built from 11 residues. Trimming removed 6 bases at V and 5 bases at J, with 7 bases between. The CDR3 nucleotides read TGTGCCATCAGGGTGGGAACTGAAGCTTTCTTT. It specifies CAIRVGTEAFF.

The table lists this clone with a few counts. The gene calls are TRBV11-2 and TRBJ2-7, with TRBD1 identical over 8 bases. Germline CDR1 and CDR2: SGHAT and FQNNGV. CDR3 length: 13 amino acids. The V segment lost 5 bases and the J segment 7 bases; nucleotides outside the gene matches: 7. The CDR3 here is CASSRTGSGEQYF. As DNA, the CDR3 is TGTGCCAGCAGCCGGACAGGGTCGGGGGAGCAGTACTTC.

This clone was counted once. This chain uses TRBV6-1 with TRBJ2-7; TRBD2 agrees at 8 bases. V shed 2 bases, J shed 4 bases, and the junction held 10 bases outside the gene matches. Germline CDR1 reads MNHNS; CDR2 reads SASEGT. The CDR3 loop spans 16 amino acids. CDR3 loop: CASSESRGGRGYEQYF. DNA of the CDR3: TGTGCCAGCAGTGAATCCCGGGGGGGCAGGGGTTACGAGCAGTACTTC.

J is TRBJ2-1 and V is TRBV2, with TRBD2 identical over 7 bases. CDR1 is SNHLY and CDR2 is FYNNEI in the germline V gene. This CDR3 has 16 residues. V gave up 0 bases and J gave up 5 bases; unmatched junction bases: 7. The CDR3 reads CASSEAGGPWDNEQFF. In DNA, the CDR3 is TGTGCCAGCAGTGAAGCGGGAGGGCCATGGGACAATGAGCAGTTCTTC.

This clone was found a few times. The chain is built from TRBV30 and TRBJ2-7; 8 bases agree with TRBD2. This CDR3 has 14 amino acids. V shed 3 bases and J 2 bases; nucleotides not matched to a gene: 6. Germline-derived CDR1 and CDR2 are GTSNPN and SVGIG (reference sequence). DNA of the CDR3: TGTGCCTGGAGAACTAGCGGAGGGGCCTACGAGCAGTACTTC. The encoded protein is CAWRTSGGAYEQYF.

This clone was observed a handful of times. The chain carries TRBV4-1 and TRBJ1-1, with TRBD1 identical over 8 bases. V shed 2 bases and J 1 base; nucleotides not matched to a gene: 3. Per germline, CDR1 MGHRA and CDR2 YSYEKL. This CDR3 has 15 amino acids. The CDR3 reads CASSQPGQGNTEAFF. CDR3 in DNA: TGCGCCAGCAGCCAACCCGGACAGGGGAACACTGAAGCTTTCTTT.